The source of this T cell receptor (beta chain) is a study of vaccination effects on CD4 cells after COVID-19. Study-level information: Everyone in the study got two shots of either the BNT162b2 or mRNA-1273 vaccine.

The culture ran for approximately 10 days, and then CD4+ T cells were isolated. Vaccine recipients lacked prior SARS-CoV-2 infection and had negative nucleocapsid antibodies. Profiling relied on immunoSEQ multiplex PCR, and the TCRdb table lists in-frame clones only, not all of them. Seen here are fewer than 35,000 clones, over 55% observed once, and the top ten hold almost 10%. The germline gives CDR1 KGHSH, CDR2 LQKENI. The CDR3 loop spans 14 amino acids. V was pared by 1 base and J by 0 bases, with 6 bases between. Points on this clone: As yet, its antigen is unknown.

The chain uses TRBV18 and TRBJ1-1; D gene ambiguous. The origin of this receptor is a human donor who received a COVID-19 vaccine. Material: CD4+ T cells from PBMCs cultured without peptide, obtained before COVID-19 vaccination. For the CDR3, the DNA is TGTGCCAGCTCACCACAGGTCCTGAACACTGAAGCTTTCTTT. Translated: CASSPQVLNTEAFF.